Below, 23 T cell receptor beta chains from the same sample are listed, as sequenced in a study of cytomegalovirus exposure and HLA in healthy donors. Amplification used 60 Vbeta primers and 13 Jbeta primers. The data were produced by immunoSEQ multiplex PCR, yet TCRdb's version contains in-frame clones alone and is incomplete. The data hold 200,000 or so clones, with under 90% observed a single time. What was sequenced was PBMCs. All receptors come from a boy aged 2 to 10 in good health and CMV-seronegative.

The chain recombines TRBV10-3 with TRBJ1-6; 7 nucleotides match TRBD1. The length of the CDR3 is 14 residues. The ends lost 4 bases at V and 7 bases at J; junction bases unmatched: 4. Germline CDR1 reads ENHRY; CDR2 reads SYGVKD. The CDR3 DNA reads as TGTGCCATCAGTGGGGACAGACTAAATTCACCCCTCCACTTT. It codes for CAISGDRLNSPLHF.

This chain connects TRBV5-4 to TRBJ2-7, with 15 bases lining up with TRBD2. The CDR3 runs to 15 residues. CDR1 is SGHNT and CDR2 is YYREEE in the germline V gene (reference sequence). The V gene end was trimmed by 4 bases and the J gene end by 2 bases; junction bases not matched to a gene: 1. The chain's CDR3 is CASSRTSGGAYEQYF. DNA for the CDR3: TGTGCCAGCAGCCGGACTAGCGGGGGGGCCTACGAGCAGTACTTC.

The chain uses TRBV5-6 and TRBJ2-3; D is possibly TRBD2 (7 bases). Germline-derived CDR1 and CDR2 are SGHDT and YYEEEE. The CDR3 is 16 residues long. With 3 bases removed from V and 4 bases from J, the gap between germline ends came to 18 bases. The CDR3 sequence is CASSSGEGGVSDTQYF. The CDR3 DNA reads TGTGCCAGCAGCTCGGGTGAGGGGGGGGTTTCAGATACGCAGTATTTT.

The chain links TRBV6-5 to TRBJ2-7; TRBD1 agrees at 10 bases. The CDR3 consists of 15 residues. Looked up from germline, CDR1 is MNHEY and CDR2 is SVGAGI. V shed 6 bases, J shed 4 bases, and the junction held 9 bases outside the gene matches. The CDR3 sequence: CASRKNGQGVYEQYF. The DNA for the CDR3 is TGTGCCAGCAGAAAAAACGGACAGGGGGTATACGAGCAGTACTTC.

The rearrangement uses TRBV4-2 and TRBJ1-3, with 8 bases identical to TRBD1. The CDR3 extends over 16 amino acids. The V and J ends lost 1 base and 0 bases, in that order; junction bases with no gene match: 2. The germline gives CDR1 LGHNA, CDR2 YNFKEQ. CDR3 bases: TGTGCCAGCAGCCAAGTGGACAGGGACTCTGGAAACACCATATATTTT. Its protein product is CASSQVDRDSGNTIYF.

The chain is built from TRBV5-1 and TRBJ2-3; D is possibly TRBD1 (5 bases). Trimming stripped 4 bases from V and 0 bases from J, with 12 bases between. The germline V gene encodes CDR1 SGHRS and CDR2 YFSETQ. This CDR3 spans 15 amino acids. The DNA for the CDR3 is TGCGCCAGCAGCCTACAGGCCCAAAGCACAGATACGCAGTATTTT. It is translated as CASSLQAQSTDTQYF.

The rearrangement links TRBV4-1 to TRBJ2-7, with D possibly being TRBD1 (6 bases). The germline V and J ends were trimmed by 2 bases and 6 bases, with 11 bases remaining between them. The V gene's germline CDR1 is MGHRA and CDR2 YSYEKL. The CDR3 is made up of 13 amino acids. Here the CDR3 reads CASSQKTGFEQYF. The CDR3, as DNA: TGCGCCAGCAGCCAAAAAACAGGGTTCGAGCAGTACTTC.

This clone was detected once. The chain combines TRBV7-2 with TRBJ2-7, with 16 bases matching TRBD2. The CDR3 spans 16 residues. Germline V CDR1 and CDR2: SGHTA, FQGNSA. Germline trimming cut 5 bases from V and 3 bases from J; bases unmatched to any gene: 4. The CDR3 region is CASSPGLAGGNYEQYF. CDR3 in DNA: TGTGCCAGCAGCCCGGGACTAGCGGGGGGGAACTACGAGCAGTACTTC.

CDR3 coding DNA: TGCGCCAGCAGCCAAGACCCAGATTCAGATACGCAGTATTTT. This encodes CASSQDPDSDTQYF. The chain has TRBV4-3 and TRBJ2-3; D gene unclear. The CDR3 has 14 amino acids. Germline V gene sequence: CDR1 LGHNA, CDR2 YSLEER. V lost 0 bases to trimming and J lost 4 bases, with 8 bases between them.

The chain employs TRBV11-1 and TRBJ2-7, with TRBD1 matching 10 bases. CDR1 and CDR2 (germline): SGHAT, FQDESV (reference sequence). V trimming: 5 bases; J trimming: 1 base; junction bases outside the gene matches: 2. This CDR3 comprises 14 residues. In DNA, the CDR3 is TGTGCCAGCAGCCCGGGACAGGGGTCCTACGAGCAGTACTTC. Amino acids: CASSPGQGSYEQYF.

The genes are TRBV4-3 and TRBJ1-1, with D unresolved. This CDR3 spans 14 amino acids. The germline CDR1 and CDR2 sequences are LGHNA and YSLEER. V was cut by 1 base and J by 4 bases, with 10 bases left in between. CDR3 sequence: CASSQVGRGTEAFF. CDR3 DNA: TGCGCCAGCAGCCAAGTGGGTAGAGGCACTGAAGCTTTCTTT.

This clone was observed a handful of times. The rearrangement links TRBV11-2 to TRBJ2-4; weak D call: TRBD2 (6 bases). The V and J ends lost 4 bases and 1 base respectively, with 14 bases between them. CDR3 length equals 16 residues. CDR1 is SGHAT, CDR2 FQNNGV, per germline. As DNA, the CDR3 is TGTGCCAGCAGCTCCCTACCCCGGGGGGCCAAAAACATTCAGTACTTC. The encoded protein is CASSSLPRGAKNIQYF.

The J gene is TRBJ2-7, the V gene TRBV18; 7 positions agree with TRBD1. The germline V gene encodes CDR1 KGHSH and CDR2 LQKENI. The CDR3 is made up of 13 amino acids. After removal of 6 bases from V and 3 bases from J, the junction contained 5 bases not matched to a gene. CDR3: CASSPGQVYEQYF. The DNA for the CDR3 is TGTGCCAGCTCGCCCGGACAGGTCTACGAGCAGTACTTC.

The CDR3: CASSPVGNTEAFF. Written as DNA, the CDR3 is TGTGCCAGCAGTCCCGTCGGGAACACTGAAGCTTTCTTT. The chain has TRBV6-5 and TRBJ1-1; no reliable D call. V gave up 5 bases and J gave up 1 base, with 8 bases separating them. This CDR3 has 13 residues. Germline loops: CDR1 MNHEY, CDR2 SVGAGI.

The chain has TRBV6-1 and TRBJ1-1, with D possibly TRBD1 on 5 matching bases. Trimming removed 5 bases at V and 4 bases at J, with 17 bases between. The CDR3 is made up of 15 amino acids. The V gene's germline CDR1 is MNHNS and CDR2 SASEGT. CDR3 DNA sequence: TGTGCCAGCAGTCAAAGACAGCGCCTCGGCACTGAAGCTTTCTTT. Amino acids: CASSQRQRLGTEAFF.

V and J are TRBV15 and TRBJ2-1; perhaps TRBD1 as D (5 bases). Germline V lookup: CDR1 LNHNV, CDR2 YYDKDF (reference sequence). CDR3 length equals 13 residues. V lost 2 bases to trimming and J lost 7 bases, with 9 bases between them. The CDR3 loop is CATSRRQRNEQFF. CDR3 in DNA: TGTGCCACCAGCAGACGACAGAGGAATGAGCAGTTCTTC.

J is TRBJ1-3 and V is TRBV19; possible D gene TRBD1, 5 bases. CDR1 LNHDA and CDR2 SQIVND come from the germline V gene (reference sequence). CDR3 size: 17 residues. The V end was cut by 7 bases, the J end by 0 bases, with 19 bases between. Here the CDR3 DNA reads TGTGCCAGTAATTATGCGAGACAGTTAGGCTCTGGAAACACCATATATTTT. Translation: CASNYARQLGSGNTIYF.

On this clone: This same CDR3 is encoded by further DNA sequences in the sample. V and J are TRBV10-3 and TRBJ2-5; 15 bases match TRBD2. Germline-derived CDR1 and CDR2 are ENHRY and SYGVKD. Unmatched junction bases numbered 5, after V lost 4 bases and J lost 5 bases. The CDR3 has 16 amino acids. CDR3 in DNA: TGTGCCATCAGTGGAGGACTAGCGGGGGGGCAGGAGACCCAGTACTTC. Amino acid sequence: CAISGGLAGGQETQYF.

The chain recombines TRBV27 with TRBJ2-3; tentatively, D is TRBD1 (6 bases). V lost 6 bases to trimming and J lost 4 bases, with 14 bases between them. The length of the CDR3 is 14 residues. The germline CDR1 and CDR2 sequences are MNHEY and SMNVEV (reference sequence). CDR3 DNA sequence: TGTGCCAGCAGATACACAGGGACGGCAGATACGCAGTATTTT. Its protein product is CASRYTGTADTQYF.

The rearrangement uses TRBV18 and TRBJ1-2; 9 bases align to TRBD1. CDR1 KGHSH and CDR2 LQKENI come from the germline V gene. This CDR3 contains 18 residues. The J segment lost 8 bases and the V segment lost 5 bases, leaving 21 bases of the junction unmatched. The CDR3 spells CASSRNRDREPLVEGYTF. The CDR3 region has the DNA TGTGCCAGCTCAAGAAACCGGGACAGGGAACCTCTTGTCGAGGGCTACACCTTC.

V is TRBV7-9 and J is TRBJ2-7; TRBD2 matches 12 bases. The germline CDR1 and CDR2 sequences are SEHNR and FQNEAQ (reference sequence). Unmatched junction bases numbered 5, after V lost 5 bases and J lost 3 bases. CDR3 length equals 15 residues. CDR3 nucleotides: TGTGCCAGCAGCCCCGGACTAGCGGGGTACTACGAGCAGTACTTC. This sequence encodes CASSPGLAGYYEQYF.

The J gene is TRBJ2-1, the V gene TRBV5-6; TRBD1 agrees at 7 bases. V was clipped by 5 bases and J by 8 bases; unmatched bases: 4. The CDR3 runs 12 residues. Germline V lookup: CDR1 SGHDT, CDR2 YYEEEE. In nucleotides, the CDR3 is TGTGCCAGCAGGCCGGGACAGCATGAGCAGTTCTTC. This codes for CASRPGQHEQFF.

A few counts support this clone. This sequence joins TRBV7-2 and TRBJ1-3; maybe TRBD1 (5 bases). V lost 2 bases and J 0 bases, leaving 8 bases between the germline ends. CDR1 and CDR2 from the germline V gene are SGHTA and FQGNSA. The CDR3 has 15 amino acids. The CDR3 DNA follows: TGTGCCAGCAGCTTACAGGGTTACTCTGGAAACACCATATATTTT. This sequence encodes CASSLQGYSGNTIYF.